A single sample is the source of the 29 T cell receptor beta chains below, sequenced in a study of technical replicates of blood from a few donors. Data came from immunoSEQ multiplex PCR; TCRdb stores just in-frame clones and leaves some out. The sample yields about 75,000 clones, approximately 97% seen once. The sequencing sample was made of T cells isolated from PBMCs. The receptors were gathered from a human donor in good health.

V is TRBV15 and J is TRBJ1-5; weak D call: TRBD1 (6 bases). Trimming pared 0 bases from V and 3 bases from J, leaving 15 bases between. The CDR3 consists of 17 residues. Germline V CDR1 and CDR2: LNHNV, YYDKDF (reference sequence). CDR3 DNA: TGTGCCACCAGCAGAGATAAGAGGCAGGGGAACAATCAGCCCCAGCATTTT. Translated: CATSRDKRQGNNQPQHF.

This chain uses TRBV28 with TRBJ2-7; TRBD1 matches at 8 bases. This CDR3 contains 13 residues. Germline V CDR1 and CDR2: MDHEN, SYDVKM. V dropped 5 bases and J dropped 4; count of bases not matched to a gene: 4. The chain's CDR3 is CASSPDRAYEQYF. The CDR3, as DNA: TGTGCCAGCAGTCCGGACAGGGCATACGAGCAGTACTTC. The whole variable domain, filled in from reference TRBV28 and TRBJ2-7, reads DVKVTQSSRYLVKRTGEKVFLECVQDMDHENMFWYRQDPGLGLRLIYFSYDVKMKEKGDIPEGYSVSREKKERFSLILESASTNQTSMYLCASSPDRAYEQYFGPGTRLTVT.

The V gene is TRBV5-5, the J gene TRBJ1-2, with no clear D. V lost 3 bases, J lost 6 bases, and 15 bases lay in between. This CDR3 is 14 amino acids long. The germline V gene has CDR1 SGHKS and CDR2 YYEKEE (reference sequence). As DNA, the CDR3 is TGTGCCAGCAGCTGGACCTCGGGATTCAATGGCTACACCTTC. As protein: CASSWTSGFNGYTF. Full variable domain (missing parts from reference TRBV5-5 and TRBJ1-2): DAGVTQSPTHLIKTRGQQVTLRCSPISGHKSVSWYQQVLGQGPQFIFQYYEKEERGRGNFPDRFSARQFPNYSSELNVNALLLGDSALYLCASSWTSGFNGYTFGSGTRLTVV.

The J gene is TRBJ2-1, the V gene TRBV6-5; possibly TRBD2 for D (5 bases). Germline assignment: CDR1 MNHEY and CDR2 SVGAGI. The CDR3 sequence is 14 residues long. V gave up 5 bases and J gave up 4 bases, with 12 bases separating them. DNA for the CDR3: TGTGCCAGCAGTCAGTTTCCGGGATACAATGAGCAGTTCTTC. Its translation: CASSQFPGYNEQFF.

This clone was found a few times. V usage is TRBV2 and J usage is TRBJ1-1; perhaps TRBD1 as D (6 bases). From germline, CDR1 is SNHLY and CDR2 FYNNEI. Trimming took 8 bases from V and 8 from J, leaving 6 bases between them. The CDR3 length is 9 residues. The CDR3 loop is CASGTEAFF. CDR3 DNA: TGTGCCAGCGGGACAGAAGCTTTCTTT.

V usage is TRBV4-1 and J usage is TRBJ2-5, with D maybe TRBD1 (6 bases). Germline values: CDR1 MGHRA, CDR2 YSYEKL. The CDR3 sequence is 14 residues long. Between the trimmed V and J ends, which lost 3 bases and 5 bases, there was a span of 13 bases. In DNA, the CDR3 is TGCGCCAGCAGCCACCGACAGGATTTGGAGACCCAGTACTTC. Amino acids: CASSHRQDLETQYF.

This chain links TRBV10-1 with TRBJ1-1, with 8 bases matching TRBD1. Germline V CDR1 and CDR2: WNHNN, SYGVQD (reference sequence). With 6 bases clipped from V and 1 base from J, the junction kept 1 base outside the gene matches. The CDR3 runs to 13 residues. The DNA of the CDR3 is TGCGCCAGCAGCGGACAGGGGAACACTGAAGCTTTCTTT. It translates to CASSGQGNTEAFF.

The table lists this clone with a count of one. This chain connects TRBV7-2 to TRBJ1-1; D perhaps matches TRBD1 (6 bases). The V end lost 4 bases, the J end lost 2 bases, and 20 bases lay between the germline ends. The germline CDR1 and CDR2 sequences are SGHTA and FQGNSA. This CDR3 is 17 amino acids long. In DNA, the CDR3 is TGTGCCAGCAGCTCCTACAACCTCGGACAGATAAACACTGAAGCTTTCTTT. This gives the protein CASSSYNLGQINTEAFF.

The V call is TRBV10-2, the J call TRBJ2-7, with 11 bases matching TRBD2. Trimming at V came to 10 bases and at J to 2 bases, leaving 4 bases not matched to a gene. The CDR3 has 13 residues. Germline CDR1 is WSHSY and CDR2 is SAAADI. For the CDR3, the DNA is TGCGCCATAACGACTAGCGGGACCTACGAGCAGTACTTC. This gives the protein CAITTSGTYEQYF.

The V gene is TRBV18, the J gene TRBJ1-3, with D unclear. Per germline, CDR1 KGHSH and CDR2 LQKENI. Trimming removed 1 base from V and 0 bases from J, with 7 bases in between. CDR3 size: 15 residues. CDR3 nucleotide sequence: TGTGCCAGCTCACCACAAGGGAGCTCTGGAAACACCATATATTTT. Translating gives CASSPQGSSGNTIYF.

The chain carries TRBV27 and TRBJ1-5, with D hard to call. The CDR3 length is 15 residues. V lost 0 bases and J lost 0, with 6 bases in between. Germline CDR1 is MNHEY and CDR2 is SMNVEV (reference sequence). The CDR3 DNA is TGTGCCAGCAGTTTATCTCCCCATAGCAATCAGCCCCAGCATTTT. Its translation is CASSLSPHSNQPQHF.

The rearrangement uses TRBV29-1 and TRBJ1-5, with TRBD1 matching over 7 bases. The junction had 11 bases not matched to a gene; V was cut back by 5 bases and J by 4 bases. The CDR3 consists of 15 residues. The germline V gene has CDR1 SQVTM and CDR2 ANQGSEA. The CDR3 bases are TGCAGCGTTCTATTAGGGGGCGTGGGGAATCAGCCCCAGCATTTT. Translating it yields CSVLLGGVGNQPQHF.

The J gene is TRBJ1-2, the V gene TRBV28; 12 bases agree with TRBD1. The CDR3 loop spans 15 amino acids. Per germline, CDR1 MDHEN and CDR2 SYDVKM. Germline trimming cut 5 bases from V and 7 bases from J; bases unmatched to any gene: 8. For the CDR3, the DNA is TGTGCCAGCAGTCTAACGGGACAGGGGGCCAGTGGCTACACCTTC. This encodes CASSLTGQGASGYTF.

The CDR3 protein is CASADRGYGYTF. The CDR3, as DNA: TGTGCCAGCGCGGACAGGGGCTATGGCTACACCTTC. The chain is built from TRBV28 and TRBJ1-2, with 9 bases fitting TRBD1. The J segment lost 4 bases and the V segment lost 8 bases, leaving 2 bases of the junction unmatched. Germline V gene sequence: CDR1 MDHEN, CDR2 SYDVKM. CDR3 length equals 12 residues.

The V call is TRBV7-9, the J call TRBJ2-6; TRBD1 aligns across 8 bases. The ends lost 6 bases at V and 2 bases at J; junction bases unmatched: 6. CDR3 length: 16 amino acids. Germline CDR1 SEHNR, CDR2 FQNEAQ (reference sequence). CDR3 loop: CASRPRQGTGANVLTF. The CDR3, as DNA: TGTGCCAGCAGGCCAAGACAGGGGACTGGGGCCAACGTCCTGACTTTC.

The chain joins TRBV6-5 to TRBJ2-1, with 13 bases matching TRBD2. CDR3 length: 15 residues. After removal of 11 bases from V and 0 bases from J, the junction contained 4 bases not matched to a gene. Germline lookup yields CDR1 MNHEY and CDR2 SVGAGI. As DNA, the CDR3 is TGTGCCGCCGGGACTAGCGGGATCTCCTACAATGAGCAGTTCTTC. Its translation: CAAGTSGISYNEQFF.

The chain links TRBV5-6 to TRBJ2-2; tentative D call: TRBD2 (5 bases). Germline V gene data show CDR1 as SGHDT and CDR2 as YYEEEE. The CDR3 sequence is 15 residues long. Trimming took off 2 bases at V and 4 bases at J, with 12 bases between the two ends. The CDR3 DNA sequence: TGTGCCAGCAGCTTTATACTAGGACTCACCGGGGAGCTGTTTTTT. It yields the protein CASSFILGLTGELFF. The complete variable domain, with remaining parts taken from reference TRBV5-6 and TRBJ2-2, reads DAGVTQSPTHLIKTRGQQVTLRCSPKSGHDTVSWYQQALGQGPQFIFQYYEEEERQRGNFPDRFSGHQFPNYSSELNVNALLLGDSALYLCASSFILGLTGELFFGEGSRLTVL.

This chain uses TRBV5-1 with TRBJ2-7, with 11 bases aligning to TRBD2. Unmatched junction bases numbered 6, after V lost 5 bases and J lost 2 bases. Germline CDR1 and CDR2: SGHRS and YFSETQ. The CDR3 is 15 residues long. CDR3 nucleotides: TGCGCCAGCAGGGAGAATAGCGGGAGGGCCTACGAGCAGTACTTC. Its protein is CASRENSGRAYEQYF.

The chain is built from TRBV9 and TRBJ2-7; the match to TRBD2 covers 9 bases. Germline V gives CDR1 SGDLS, CDR2 YYNGEE. The junction had 7 bases not matched to a gene; V was cut back by 0 bases and J by 6 bases. CDR3 length equals 15 residues. The CDR3 protein is CASSVEGTSPAEQYF. The CDR3 DNA reads TGTGCCAGCAGCGTAGAAGGGACTAGCCCCGCCGAGCAGTACTTC.

The V and J genes are TRBV5-5 and TRBJ2-4; D may be TRBD1 (5 bases). The CDR3 has 13 residues. Germline assignment: CDR1 SGHKS and CDR2 YYEKEE (reference sequence). With 2 bases removed from V and 7 bases from J, the gap between germline ends came to 10 bases. The CDR3 sequence: CASSLQVSNIQYF. DNA of the CDR3: TGTGCCAGCAGCTTACAGGTCTCCAACATTCAGTACTTC.

Concerning this clone: A read error may produce the germline difference seen at one junction end. The chain combines TRBV7-7 with TRBJ2-7; TRBD1 aligns across 7 bases. Germline CDR1 reads SSHAT; CDR2 reads FNYEAQ (reference sequence). The CDR3 covers 13 residues. CDR3 in amino acids: CASSLDRAYEQYF. The CDR3 nucleotides read TGTGCTAGCAGCTTAGACAGGGCCTACGAGCAGTACTTC.

The rearrangement links TRBV5-6 to TRBJ2-5; 7 bases line up with TRBD1. Germline trimming cut 4 bases from V and 2 bases from J; bases unmatched to any gene: 8. Germline lookup yields CDR1 SGHDT and CDR2 YYEEEE. CDR3 length: 15 residues. The CDR3 sequence is CASSRNRGPQETQYF. In nucleotides, the CDR3 is TGTGCCAGCAGCAGAAACAGGGGCCCACAAGAGACCCAGTACTTC.

The rearrangement joins TRBV27 to TRBJ2-7, with D perhaps TRBD1 (5 bases). Germline V gene lookup returns CDR1 MNHEY and CDR2 SMNVEV (reference sequence). This CDR3 region has 15 residues. The V end lost 3 bases, the J end lost 2 bases, and 14 bases lay between the germline ends. The CDR3 nucleotides are TGTGCCAGCAGTTTGTATTTCGGACACACCTACGAGCAGTACTTC. Translation gives CASSLYFGHTYEQYF.

V gene TRBV2 combines with J gene TRBJ1-5; D unclear. CDR1 is SNHLY and CDR2 is FYNNEI in the germline V gene. The CDR3 spans 14 residues. V was shortened by 3 bases and J by 3 bases, with 9 bases between the two germline ends. Written as DNA, the CDR3 is TGTGCCAGCAGTGACAGATCTGACAATCAGCCCCAGCATTTT. Translating gives CASSDRSDNQPQHF.

CDR3 in DNA: TGTGCCAGCAGCTTCTGGACAGTCATTTCCTACGAGCAGTACTTC. This sequence encodes CASSFWTVISYEQYF. The chain employs TRBV7-8 and TRBJ2-7; possible D gene TRBD1, 6 bases. CDR1 SGHVS and CDR2 FQNEAQ come from the germline V gene. V lost 3 bases to trimming and J lost 1 base, with 13 bases between them. This CDR3 is 15 amino acids long.

The chain recombines TRBV11-2 with TRBJ2-7; D possibly corresponds to TRBD1 (5 bases). CDR3 length equals 13 residues. Germline V gene lookup returns CDR1 SGHAT and CDR2 FQNNGV. The V and J ends lost 6 bases and 2 bases respectively, with 11 bases between them. This CDR3 reads CASRHRYPYEQYF. The CDR3 nucleotides read TGTGCCAGCAGACACAGGTACCCCTACGAGCAGTACTTC.

The chain recombines TRBV5-4 with TRBJ2-2; tentative D call: TRBD2 (6 bases). This CDR3 contains 14 residues. V lost 2 bases to trimming and J lost 4 bases, with 9 bases between them. In germline, CDR1 is SGHNT, CDR2 YYREEE (reference sequence). The CDR3, as DNA: TGTGCCAGCAGCTTACCCGGGAGCACCGGGGAGCTGTTTTTT. Its protein product is CASSLPGSTGELFF.

The chain recombines TRBV5-1 with TRBJ2-3; D possibly corresponds to TRBD1 (6 bases). This CDR3 is built from 15 residues. V lost 4 bases and J lost 2, with 14 bases in between. From germline, CDR1 is SGHRS and CDR2 YFSETQ. The CDR3 loop reads CASSPTGPPTDTQYF. DNA for the CDR3: TGCGCCAGCAGCCCGACAGGCCCACCCACAGATACGCAGTATTTT.

The chain links TRBV13 to TRBJ2-7, with D hard to call. The CDR3 has 13 residues. V gave up 0 bases and J gave up 2 bases, with 5 bases separating them. CDR1 is PRHDT, CDR2 FYEKMQ, per germline (reference sequence). CDR3 coding DNA: TGTGCCAGCAGCTTAGGACTGGCCTACGAGCAGTACTTC. Translation: CASSLGLAYEQYF.